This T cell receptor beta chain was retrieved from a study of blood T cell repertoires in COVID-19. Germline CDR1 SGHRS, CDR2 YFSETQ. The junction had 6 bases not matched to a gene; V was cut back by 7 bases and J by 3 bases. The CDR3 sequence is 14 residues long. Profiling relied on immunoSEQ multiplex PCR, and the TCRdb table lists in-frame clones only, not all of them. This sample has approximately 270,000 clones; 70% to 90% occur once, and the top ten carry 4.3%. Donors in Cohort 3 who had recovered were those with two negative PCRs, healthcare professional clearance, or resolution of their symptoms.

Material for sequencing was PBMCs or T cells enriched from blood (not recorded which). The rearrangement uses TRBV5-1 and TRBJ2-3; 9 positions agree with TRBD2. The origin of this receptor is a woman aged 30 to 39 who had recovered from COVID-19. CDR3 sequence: CASGGSGRTDTQYF. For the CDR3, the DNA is TGCGCCAGCGGAGGGAGCGGGAGGACAGATACGCAGTATTTT.